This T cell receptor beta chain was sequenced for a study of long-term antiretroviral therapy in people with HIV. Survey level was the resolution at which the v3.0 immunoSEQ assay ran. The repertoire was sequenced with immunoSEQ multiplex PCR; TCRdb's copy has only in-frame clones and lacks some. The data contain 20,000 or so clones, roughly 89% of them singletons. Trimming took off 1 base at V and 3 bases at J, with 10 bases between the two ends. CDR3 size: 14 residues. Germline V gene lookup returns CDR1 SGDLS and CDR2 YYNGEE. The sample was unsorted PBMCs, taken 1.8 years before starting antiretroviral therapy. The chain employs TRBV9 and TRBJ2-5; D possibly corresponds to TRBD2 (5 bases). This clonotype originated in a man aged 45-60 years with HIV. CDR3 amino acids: CASSVIGNEETQYF. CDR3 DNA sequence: TGTGCCAGCAGCGTAATCGGGAACGAAGAGACCCAGTACTTC.